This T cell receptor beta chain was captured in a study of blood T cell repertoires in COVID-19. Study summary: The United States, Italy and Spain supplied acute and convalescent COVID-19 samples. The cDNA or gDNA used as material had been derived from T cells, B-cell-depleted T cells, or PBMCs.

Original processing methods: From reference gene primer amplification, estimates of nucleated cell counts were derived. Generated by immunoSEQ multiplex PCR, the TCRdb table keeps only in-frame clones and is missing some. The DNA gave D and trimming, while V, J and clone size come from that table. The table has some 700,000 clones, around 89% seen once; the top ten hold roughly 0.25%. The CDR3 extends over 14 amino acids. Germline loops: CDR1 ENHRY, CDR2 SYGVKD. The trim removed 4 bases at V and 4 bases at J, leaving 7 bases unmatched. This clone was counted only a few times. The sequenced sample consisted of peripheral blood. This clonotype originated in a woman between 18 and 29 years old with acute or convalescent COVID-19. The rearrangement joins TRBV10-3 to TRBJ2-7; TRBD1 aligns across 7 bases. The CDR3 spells CAISGGETGYEQYF. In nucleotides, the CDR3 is TGTGCCATCAGTGGTGGTGAGACAGGGTACGAGCAGTACTTC.